This is a list of T cell receptor beta chains from one sample in a study of control samples from healthy donors and cancer patients. Clones were sequenced by immunoSEQ multiplex PCR, and TCRdb holds only the in-frame ones, with some missing. Of about 100,000 clones in the sample, about 91% were seen once. The material sequenced was blood. The receptor source for this set is a woman younger than 30 in good health. CDR3s include the opening cysteine and the closing phenylalanine or tryptophan. Each record gives: D gene, V gene, clone size, J gene, CDR3 protein, CDR3 DNA. The D gene is left open where the match is weak. Some rows have no size entry. The others give once, few or many, or a class for an expanded clone.

D gene: TRBD1
V gene: TRBV2
clone size: NA
J gene: TRBJ1-1
CDR3 protein: CASMGTGATEAFF
CDR3 DNA: TGTGCCAGCATGGGGACAGGGGCGACTGAAGCTTTCTTT

D gene: TRBD1
V gene: TRBV5-1
clone size: NA
J gene: TRBJ1-5
CDR3 protein: CASSPGQGSEPQHF
CDR3 DNA: TGCGCCAGCAGCCCGGGACAGGGTTCAGAGCCCCAGCATTTT

D gene: NA
V gene: TRBV27
clone size: once
J gene: TRBJ2-3
CDR3 protein: CASSLLAPGHAIRGWVRDTQYF
CDR3 DNA: TGTGCCAGCAGTTTATTGGCTCCGGGACACGCGATTCGGGGCTGGGTTAGAGATACGCAGTATTTT

D gene: NA
V gene: TRBV4-1
clone size: NA
J gene: TRBJ2-1
CDR3 protein: CASSVSGPLGNEQFF
CDR3 DNA: TGCGCCAGCAGCGTATCGGGACCCCTGGGCAATGAGCAGTTCTTC

D gene: NA
V gene: TRBV9
clone size: NA
J gene: TRBJ1-1
CDR3 protein: CASSLKGGTNTEAFF
CDR3 DNA: TGTGCCAGCAGTCTGAAGGGGGGGACGAACACTGAAGCTTTCTTT

D gene: NA
V gene: TRBV6-1
clone size: NA
J gene: TRBJ2-5
CDR3 protein: CASSENRAERETQYF
CDR3 DNA: TGTGCCAGCAGTGAAAACAGGGCGGAGCGAGAGACCCAGTACTTC

D gene: TRBD2
V gene: TRBV6-5
clone size: NA
J gene: TRBJ2-7
CDR3 protein: CASRAVAGGYYEQYF
CDR3 DNA: TGTGCCAGCAGAGCCGTTGCGGGGGGTTACTACGAGCAGTACTTC

D gene: NA
V gene: TRBV18
clone size: NA
J gene: TRBJ1-1
CDR3 protein: CASSSRTEGTEAFF
CDR3 DNA: TGTGCCAGCTCGAGCCGAACCGAGGGCACTGAAGCTTTCTTT

D gene: TRBD1
V gene: TRBV20-1
clone size: NA
J gene: TRBJ1-5
CDR3 protein: CSASVAGGARQPQHF
CDR3 DNA: TGCAGTGCTAGTGTGGCAGGGGGCGCGCGACAGCCCCAGCATTTT

D gene: NA
V gene: TRBV12-3/TRBV12-4
clone size: NA
J gene: TRBJ1-1
CDR3 protein: CASSGQRNTEAFF
CDR3 DNA: TGTGCCAGCAGTGGGCAGCGGAACACTGAAGCTTTCTTT

D gene: NA
V gene: TRBV11-3
clone size: NA
J gene: TRBJ1-4
CDR3 protein: CASSSQFPTNEKLFF
CDR3 DNA: TGTGCCAGCAGCTCCCAGTTCCCAACTAATGAAAAACTGTTTTTT

D gene: NA
V gene: TRBV6-5
clone size: NA
J gene: TRBJ1-5
CDR3 protein: CATGVWLDSNQPQHF
CDR3 DNA: TGTGCCACTGGAGTTTGGCTCGATAGCAATCAGCCCCAGCATTTT

D gene: TRBD1
V gene: TRBV6-5
clone size: NA
J gene: TRBJ1-2
CDR3 protein: CASIDRGLDYGYTF
CDR3 DNA: TGTGCCAGCATCGACAGGGGGCTAGACTATGGCTACACCTTC

D gene: NA
V gene: TRBV29-1
clone size: NA
J gene: TRBJ1-1
CDR3 protein: CSVVVGLTYTEAFF
CDR3 DNA: TGCAGCGTTGTGGTAGGACTGACGTACACTGAAGCTTTCTTT

D gene: NA
V gene: TRBV4-1
clone size: few
J gene: TRBJ1-3
CDR3 protein: CASSQASNSGNTIYF
CDR3 DNA: TGCGCCAGCAGCCAAGCGTCCAACTCTGGAAACACCATATATTTT

D gene: TRBD1
V gene: TRBV6-2/TRBV6-3
clone size: once
J gene: TRBJ2-3
CDR3 protein: CASSLGQGGSDTQYF
CDR3 DNA: TGTGCCAGCAGTCTCGGACAGGGAGGATCAGATACGCAGTATTTT

D gene: NA
V gene: TRBV9
clone size: NA
J gene: TRBJ2-5
CDR3 protein: CASSVGVRETQYF
CDR3 DNA: TGTGCCAGCAGCGTAGGGGTCCGCGAGACCCAGTACTTC

D gene: NA
V gene: TRBV2
clone size: NA
J gene: TRBJ1-6
CDR3 protein: CASRLGNSPLHF
CDR3 DNA: TGTGCCTCAAGGTTGGGTAATTCACCCCTCCACTTT

D gene: NA
V gene: TRBV27
clone size: NA
J gene: TRBJ1-5
CDR3 protein: CASSPHNSNQPQHF
CDR3 DNA: TGTGCCAGCAGTCCACACAATAGCAATCAGCCCCAGCATTTT

D gene: NA
V gene: TRBV28
clone size: NA
J gene: TRBJ1-4
CDR3 protein: CASSALGEKLFF
CDR3 DNA: TGTGCCAGCAGTGCCCTTGGAGAAAAACTGTTTTTT

D gene: TRBD2
V gene: TRBV5-1
clone size: NA
J gene: TRBJ2-1
CDR3 protein: CASTLSGGGTYNEQFF
CDR3 DNA: TGCGCCAGCACCCTTAGCGGGGGGGGCACCTACAATGAGCAGTTCTTC

D gene: NA
V gene: TRBV6-1
clone size: NA
J gene: TRBJ1-1
CDR3 protein: CASSEMSLMNTEAFF
CDR3 DNA: TGTGCCAGCAGTGAAATGTCTTTGATGAACACTGAAGCTTTCTTT

D gene: NA
V gene: TRBV30
clone size: NA
J gene: TRBJ1-1
CDR3 protein: CAWRSRGWTEAFF
CDR3 DNA: TGTGCCTGGAGATCCAGGGGTTGGACTGAAGCTTTCTTT

D gene: NA
V gene: TRBV4-2
clone size: once
J gene: TRBJ2-7
CDR3 protein: CASSPAGPALYEQYF
CDR3 DNA: TGTGCCAGCAGCCCAGCGGGCCCAGCACTCTACGAGCAGTACTTC

D gene: NA
V gene: TRBV7-9
clone size: NA
J gene: TRBJ2-2
CDR3 protein: CASSSPVRLGTGELFF
CDR3 DNA: TGTGCCAGCAGCTCACCCGTGAGACTAGGCACCGGGGAGCTGTTTTTT

D gene: TRBD2
V gene: TRBV30
clone size: NA
J gene: TRBJ2-3
CDR3 protein: CAWSVGPLAGVADTQYF
CDR3 DNA: TGTGCCTGGAGTGTAGGGCCACTAGCGGGAGTAGCAGATACGCAGTATTTT

D gene: TRBD1
V gene: TRBV18
clone size: NA
J gene: TRBJ2-2
CDR3 protein: CASSPDNRDRAFNTGELFF
CDR3 DNA: TGTGCCAGCTCACCCGACAACCGGGACAGGGCTTTTAACACCGGGGAGCTGTTTTTT

D gene: NA
V gene: TRBV6-1
clone size: NA
J gene: TRBJ1-5
CDR3 protein: CASSEGQPQHF
CDR3 DNA: TGTGCCAGCAGTGAGGGCCAGCCCCAGCATTTT

D gene: NA
V gene: TRBV5-1
clone size: NA
J gene: TRBJ2-7
CDR3 protein: CASSLFGTPSYEQYF
CDR3 DNA: TGCGCCAGCAGCTTGTTTGGGACCCCCTCCTACGAGCAGTACTTC

D gene: NA
V gene: TRBV5-6
clone size: NA
J gene: TRBJ1-3
CDR3 protein: CASSIRTGFSGNTIYF
CDR3 DNA: TGTGCCAGCAGCATCCGGACCGGCTTCTCTGGAAACACCATATATTTT

D gene: NA
V gene: TRBV2
clone size: NA
J gene: TRBJ1-6
CDR3 protein: CASSLGGSNNSPLHF
CDR3 DNA: TGTGCCAGCAGTCTGGGGGGGTCTAATAATTCACCCCTCCACTTT

D gene: NA
V gene: TRBV4-1
clone size: NA
J gene: TRBJ2-5
CDR3 protein: CASSQMAGAETQYF
CDR3 DNA: TGCGCCAGCAGCCAGATGGCAGGAGCAGAGACCCAGTACTTC

D gene: TRBD1
V gene: TRBV6-5
clone size: NA
J gene: TRBJ1-5
CDR3 protein: CASSYDRVQPQHF
CDR3 DNA: TGTGCCAGCAGTTACGACAGGGTACAGCCCCAGCATTTT